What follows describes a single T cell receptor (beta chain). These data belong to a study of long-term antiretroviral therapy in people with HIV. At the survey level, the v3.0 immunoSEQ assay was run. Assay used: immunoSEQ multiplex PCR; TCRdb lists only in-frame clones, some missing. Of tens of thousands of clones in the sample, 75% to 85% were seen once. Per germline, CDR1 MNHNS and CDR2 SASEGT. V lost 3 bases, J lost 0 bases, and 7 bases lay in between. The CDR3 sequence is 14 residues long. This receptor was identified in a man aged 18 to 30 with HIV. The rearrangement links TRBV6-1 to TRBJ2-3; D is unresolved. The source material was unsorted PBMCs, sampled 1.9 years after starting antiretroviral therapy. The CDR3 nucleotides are TGTGCCAGCAGTGACATTACTAGCACAGATACGCAGTATTTT. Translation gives CASSDITSTDTQYF.